This T cell receptor beta chain was profiled in a study of shared clonotypes between healthy human individuals. Only in-frame clones appear in the TCRdb table, and some are missing; sequencing was by immunoSEQ multiplex PCR. The sample lists hundreds of thousands of clones; under 80% were seen once. This clone has more than one count but fewer than ten. Germline CDR1 is LNHNV and CDR2 is YYDKDF (reference sequence). This CDR3 is built from 16 residues. V lost 1 base, J lost 3 bases, and 15 bases lay in between. The sequence derives from a woman in her twenties or thirties in good health. Material: memory CD4+ T cells sorted from blood. Indicated subset: CD45RA-negative fraction. The chain joins TRBV15 to TRBJ1-1; weak D call: TRBD1 (6 bases). CDR3: CATSRGGTKSYTEAFF. In nucleotides, the CDR3 is TGTGCCACCAGCAGAGGTGGGACAAAATCCTACACTGAAGCTTTCTTT.